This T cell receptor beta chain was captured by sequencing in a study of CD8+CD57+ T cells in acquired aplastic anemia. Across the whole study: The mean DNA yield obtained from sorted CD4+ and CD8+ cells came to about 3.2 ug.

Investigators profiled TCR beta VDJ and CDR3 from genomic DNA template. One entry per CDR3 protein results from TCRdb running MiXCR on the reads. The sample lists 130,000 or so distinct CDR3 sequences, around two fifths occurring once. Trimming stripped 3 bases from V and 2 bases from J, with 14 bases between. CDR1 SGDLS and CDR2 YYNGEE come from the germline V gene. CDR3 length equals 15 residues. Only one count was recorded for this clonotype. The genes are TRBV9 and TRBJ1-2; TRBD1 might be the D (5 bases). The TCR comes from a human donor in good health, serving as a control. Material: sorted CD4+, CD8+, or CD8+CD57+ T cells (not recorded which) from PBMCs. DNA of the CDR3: TGTGCCAGCAGCGGTGGGGGGGAAGGGAACTATGGCTACACCTTC. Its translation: CASSGGGEGNYGYTF.